This T cell receptor (beta chain) was documented in a study of immune heterogeneity within non-small cell lung tumors. Regarding the study as a whole: Individual patients had largely distinct high-frequency T-cell receptor beta clonotypes. Different tumor locations in one patient shared dominant CDR3 beta clonotypes yet harbored unique high-frequency clones. In tumor regions, T-cell clonality showed a moderate but significant correlation with local tumor mutational burden (R 0.3 to 0.4).

The length of the CDR3 is 15 residues. Germline CDR1 is SNHLY and CDR2 is FYNNEI. The V and J ends lost 6 bases and 2 bases respectively, with 17 bases between them. This clonotype appeared many times. What it recognizes is unknown. TCR beta CDR3 amplification used multiplex PCR with 32 V and 13 J primers. TCRdb re-analysed the multiplex PCR reads in MiXCR, keeping a single row per CDR3 protein. The table lists some 15,000 distinct CDR3 sequences, approximately 30% of them singletons. Bulk tumor genomic DNA served as template, at roughly 600 ng per sample. From each primary tumor, several far-apart biopsies were obtained during surgery. Curative surgery was undertaken by patients, who had untreated, newly diagnosed non-small cell lung cancer. A total of around 15 patients with newly diagnosed non-small cell lung cancer, all of whom were undergoing surgery with curative intent, made up the donors.

Input material: lung tumor tissue. The chain links TRBV2 to TRBJ2-7; D possibly corresponds to TRBD2 (6 bases). This clonotype was obtained from a woman in her fifties or sixties with non-small cell lung cancer. CDR3: CASRAAGTAAYEQYF. The CDR3 bases are TGTGCCAGCAGAGCCGCCGGGACTGCCGCCTACGAGCAGTACTTC.